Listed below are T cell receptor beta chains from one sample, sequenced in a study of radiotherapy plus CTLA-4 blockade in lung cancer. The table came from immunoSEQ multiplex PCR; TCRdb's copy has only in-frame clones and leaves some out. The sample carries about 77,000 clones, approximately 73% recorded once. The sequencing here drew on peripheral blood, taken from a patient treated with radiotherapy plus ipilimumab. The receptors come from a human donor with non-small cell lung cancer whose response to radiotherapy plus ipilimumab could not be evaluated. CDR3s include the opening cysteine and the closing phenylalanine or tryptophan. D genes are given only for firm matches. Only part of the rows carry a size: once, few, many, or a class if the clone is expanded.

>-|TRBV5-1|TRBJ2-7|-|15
TGCGCCAGCAGCGCGCGGGACGGTAGCTCCTACGAGCAGTACTTC
CASSARDGSSYEQYF
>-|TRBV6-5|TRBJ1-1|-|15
TGTGCCAGCAGCCGTTTTAGGGGGGGAAACACTGAAGCTTTCTTT
CASSRFRGGNTEAFF
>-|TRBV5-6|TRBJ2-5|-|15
TGTGCCAGCAGCTGGAATCGGGACAACCAAGAGACCCAGTACTTC
CASSWNRDNQETQYF
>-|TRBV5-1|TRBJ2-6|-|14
TGCGCCAGCAGCCAGGGTGGTGGGGCCAACGTCCTGACTTTC
CASSQGGGANVLTF
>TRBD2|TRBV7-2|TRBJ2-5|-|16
TGTGCCAGCAGCCAGTCGGGGGGGCCTCAAGGAGAGACCCAGTACTTC
CASSQSGGPQGETQYF
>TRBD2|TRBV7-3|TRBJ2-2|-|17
TGTGCCAGCAGCCCTGGGACTAGCGGGAAACGCACCGGGGAGCTGTTTTTT
CASSPGTSGKRTGELFF
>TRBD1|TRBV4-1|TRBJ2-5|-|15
TGCGCCAGCAGCCCGACAGGGGGCAGGGAAGAGACCCAGTACTTC
CASSPTGGREETQYF
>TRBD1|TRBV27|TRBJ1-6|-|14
TGTGCCAGCAGACGGGGACAGGGAAATTCACCCCTCCACTTT
CASRRGQGNSPLHF
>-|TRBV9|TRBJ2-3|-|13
TGTGCCAGCAGCCGCCAGGCTTCGGATACGCAGTATTTT
CASSRQASDTQYF
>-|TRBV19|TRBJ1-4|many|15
TGTGCCAGTAGCTCCCATGACCAGGGGAATGAAAAACTGTTTTTT
CASSSHDQGNEKLFF
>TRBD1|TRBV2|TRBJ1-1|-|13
TGTGCCAGCAAAGGACAGGCGGCCACTGAAGCTTTCTTT
CASKGQAATEAFF
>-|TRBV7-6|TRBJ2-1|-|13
TGTGCCAGCAGCTTAGAAGTCCGGAGTGAGCAGTTCTTC
CASSLEVRSEQFF
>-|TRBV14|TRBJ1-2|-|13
TGTGCCAGCAGCCAAGTTGGCAGCTATGGCTACACCTTC
CASSQVGSYGYTF
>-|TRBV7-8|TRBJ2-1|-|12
TGTGCCAGCAGCTTACTTAGAGGTGAGCAGTTCTTC
CASSLLRGEQFF
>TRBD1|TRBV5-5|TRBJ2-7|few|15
TGTGCCAGCAGCTTAGTAGGGACAGAATCCTACGAGCAGTACTTC
CASSLVGTESYEQYF
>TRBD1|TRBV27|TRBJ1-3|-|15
TGTGCCAGCAGTTTAACAGGGGGCTCTGGAAACACCATATATTTT
CASSLTGGSGNTIYF
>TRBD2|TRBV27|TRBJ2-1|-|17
TGTGCCAGCAGTTTATCTAGCGGGGGGCCCTCCTACAATGAGCAGTTCTTC
CASSLSSGGPSYNEQFF
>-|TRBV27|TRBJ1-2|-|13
TGTGCCAGCAGTCGAGGGACTGACTATGGCTACACCTTC
CASSRGTDYGYTF
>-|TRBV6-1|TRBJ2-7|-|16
TGTGCCAGCAGTGAAGCGCGGCTAGCTGGTTCCTACGAGCAGTACTTC
CASSEARLAGSYEQYF
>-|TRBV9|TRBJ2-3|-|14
TGTGCCAGCAGCGTAGACACGAGCACAGATACGCAGTATTTT
CASSVDTSTDTQYF
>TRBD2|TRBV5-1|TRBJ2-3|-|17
TGCGCCAGCAGCTTGGTTACTAGCGGGAGCGTGGAAGATACGCAGTATTTT
CASSLVTSGSVEDTQYF
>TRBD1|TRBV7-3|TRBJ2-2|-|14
TGTGCCAGCAGGTGGACAGGGGCCCCCGGGGAGCTGTTTTTT
CASRWTGAPGELFF
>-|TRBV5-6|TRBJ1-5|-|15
TGTGCCAGCAGCTTTGGCCGAAAACCCAATCAGCCCCAGCATTTT
CASSFGRKPNQPQHF
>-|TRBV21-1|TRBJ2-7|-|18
TGTGCCAGCAGGAAAAAGAGACTCGGAGGACAGGGGTTCGACGAGCAGTACTTC
CASRKKRLGGQGFDEQYF
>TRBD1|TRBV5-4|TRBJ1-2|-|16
TGTGCCAGCAGCCCAAAAGGGACAGGGTATAGGGATGGCTACACCTTC
CASSPKGTGYRDGYTF
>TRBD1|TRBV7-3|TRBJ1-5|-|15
TGTGCCAGCAGTACGCACCGGGGACAGGGCGGGCCCCAGCATTTT
CASSTHRGQGGPQHF
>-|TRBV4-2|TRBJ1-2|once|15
TGTGCCAGCAGCCAAGACGCACAGGCGCCGGGTGGCTACACCTTC
CASSQDAQAPGGYTF
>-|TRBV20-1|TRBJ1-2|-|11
TGCAGTGCTAGCCCCGACTATGGCTACACCTTC
CSASPDYGYTF
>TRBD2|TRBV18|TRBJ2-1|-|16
TGTGCCAGCTCACCGAATAGCGGGGCGTCCTACAATGAGCAGTTCTTC
CASSPNSGASYNEQFF
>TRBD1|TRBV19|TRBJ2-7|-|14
TGTGCCAGTAGTAGGACAGGGAGCTCCTACGAGCAGTACTTC
CASSRTGSSYEQYF
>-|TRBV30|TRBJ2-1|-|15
TGTGCCTGGAGTGTGCGGGCTACGACATACAATGAGCAGTTCTTC
CAWSVRATTYNEQFF
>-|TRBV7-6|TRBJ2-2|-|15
TGTGCCAGCAGCTTATCCGGGTCTAACACCGGGGAGCTGTTTTTT
CASSLSGSNTGELFF
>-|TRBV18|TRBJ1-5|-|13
TGTGCCAGCTCACCGTCCTCGGGACAGCCCCAGCATTTT
CASSPSSGQPQHF
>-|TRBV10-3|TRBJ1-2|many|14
TGTGCCATCAGTGAGTCTGAGAGAGGCTATGGCTACACCTTC
CAISESERGYGYTF
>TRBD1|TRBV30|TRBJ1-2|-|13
TGTGCCTGGGGGTACAGGGGGGACTATGGCTACACCTTC
CAWGYRGDYGYTF
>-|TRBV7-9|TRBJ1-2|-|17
TGTGCCAGCAGCCCCAACCTCGGTCCGAAAACTAACTATGGCTACACCTTC
CASSPNLGPKTNYGYTF
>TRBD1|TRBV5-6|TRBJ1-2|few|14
TGTGCCAGCAGCTCCGTTTTCCGGGACAGCCCTTCCACCTTC
CASSSVFRDSPSTF
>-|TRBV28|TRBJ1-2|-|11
TGTGCCAGCAGTCGGCGGGGCGGCTACACCTTC
CASSRRGGYTF
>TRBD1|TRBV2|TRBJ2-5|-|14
TGTGCCAGCAGCGACAGGGCGCGGCCAGAGACCCAGTACTTC
CASSDRARPETQYF
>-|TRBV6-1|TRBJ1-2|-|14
TGTGCCAGCAATAACAGGGTCGCTAACTATGGCTACACCTTC
CASNNRVANYGYTF
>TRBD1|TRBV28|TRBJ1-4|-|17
TGTGCCAGCAGTTTGGTTTTAGGGACAGGGACCAATGAAAAACTGTTTTTT
CASSLVLGTGTNEKLFF
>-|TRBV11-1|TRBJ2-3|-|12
TGTGCCAGCAGCCAAGGGGGAGATACGCAGTATTTT
CASSQGGDTQYF
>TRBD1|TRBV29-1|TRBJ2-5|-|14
TGCAGCCTAAGACAGGGGGCATGGGGAGAGACCCAGTACTTC
CSLRQGAWGETQYF
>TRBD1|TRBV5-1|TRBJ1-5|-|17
TGCGCCAGCAGCTTGGGCACAGGGGGGGTAGGCAATCAGCCCCAGCATTTT
CASSLGTGGVGNQPQHF
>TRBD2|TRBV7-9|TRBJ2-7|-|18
TGTGCCAGCAGAGCTTCCGGGACTAGCGGGACTCTCTCCTACGAGCAGTACTTC
CASRASGTSGTLSYEQYF
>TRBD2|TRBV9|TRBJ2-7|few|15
TGTGCCAGCAGCCAAGACGGGGGGGTTTGGGCCGAGCAGTACTTC
CASSQDGGVWAEQYF
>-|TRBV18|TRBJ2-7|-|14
TGTGCCAGCTCACCACCCAGGGGCGTCTACGAGCAGTACTTC
CASSPPRGVYEQYF
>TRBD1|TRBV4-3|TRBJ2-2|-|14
TGCGCCAGCAGCTTCGGACAGGGTCCCGGGGAGCTGTTTTTT
CASSFGQGPGELFF
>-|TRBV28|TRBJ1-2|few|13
TGTGCCAGCAGCCTACGGACTAATATAGCCTACACCTTC
CASSLRTNIAYTF